These 10 T cell receptor beta chains came from one sample sequenced in a study of regulatory T cells in long-lasting Graves disease. iRepertoire HTBI primers and Arm-PCR of CDR3 regions built TCR beta libraries. TCRdb passed the multiplex PCR reads through MiXCR, listing each CDR3 protein once. The data hold fewer than 650,000 distinct CDR3 sequences, with 15% to 20% observed a single time. Time point here: newly diagnosed GD, antithyroid drugs for less than 3 months. Researchers made the TCR library from RNA that was extracted from PBMCs. These records were also assigned to another study, of T cells in Graves' hyperthyroidism and ophthalmopathy.

The material sequenced was peripheral blood mononuclear cells (PBMCs), taken at new diagnosis, from a patient treated with antithyroid drugs. Receptors originate from a man between 18 and 29 years old with Graves disease.

This clonotype turned up a few times. This chain connects TRBV30 to TRBJ2-7; 10 positions agree with TRBD2. V trimming: 6 bases; J trimming: 3 bases; junction bases outside the gene matches: 11. Germline CDR1 and CDR2: GTSNPN and SVGIG (reference sequence). This CDR3 is built from 15 residues. CDR3 sequence reads: CACLAGTSAFYEQYF. CDR3 DNA: TGTGCCTGCCTTGCCGGGACTAGCGCCTTCTACGAGCAGTACTTC.

This clonotype has a handful of counts. This rearrangement joins TRBV12-3 or TRBV12-4 to TRBJ2-3; either TRBD1 or TRBD2 may supply D (5 bases each). The tail of the sequence fits TRBJ2-7 better, so the J call may be wrong. The CDR3 runs 13 residues. This chain's CDR3 is CASGLGWGYEQYF. For the CDR3, the DNA is TGTGCCAGCGGCTTGGGGTGGGGGTACGAGCAGTACTTC.

This clonotype occurred many times. V usage is TRBV3-1 and J usage is TRBJ1-1; D is uncertain. The CDR3 totals 15 residues. CDR1 is LGHDT and CDR2 is YNNKEL in the germline V gene (reference sequence). The V end was cut by 0 bases, the J end by 3 bases, with 11 bases between. The DNA of the CDR3 is TGTGCCAGCAGCCAAGATTTCGGACGGTACACTGAAGCTTTCTTT. Amino acids: CASSQDFGRYTEAFF.

Concerning this clonotype: With a much larger clone just one base away, this may be a read error. The rearrangement joins TRBV6-2 or TRBV6-3 to TRBJ2-4, with D possibly TRBD1 on 6 matching bases. Deletions cut 7 bases from V and 3 bases from J, with 10 bases between. The CDR3 length is 13 residues. Germline V gene sequence: CDR1 MNHEY, CDR2 SVGEGT. The CDR3 spells CASNLDSKNIQYF. Here the CDR3 DNA reads TGTGCCAGCAATCTGGACAGCAAAAACATTCAGTACTTC.

This clonotype was seen repeatedly, ten times or more. The genes are TRBV10-1 and TRBJ2-5; TRBD2 matches at 11 bases. CDR1 and CDR2 (germline): WNHNN, SYGVQD (reference sequence). The length of the CDR3 is 17 residues. V lost 9 bases to trimming and J lost 5 bases; unmatched junction nucleotides: 17. The CDR3 is CARPLAGVGLVGETQYF. The CDR3, as DNA: TGCGCCAGACCACTAGCGGGAGTAGGGCTTGTGGGGGAGACCCAGTACTTC.

This clonotype was counted only a few times. This sequence joins TRBV27 and TRBJ2-7, with TRBD2 identical over 8 bases. The CDR3 extends over 15 amino acids. The V segment lost 1 base and the J segment 6 bases; nucleotides outside the gene matches: 8. CDR1 is MNHEY, CDR2 SMNVEV, per germline (reference sequence). CDR3 loop: CASSLWGSGGGEQYF. In DNA form, the CDR3 reads TGTGCCAGCAGTTTATGGGGGTCGGGGGGGGGCGAGCAGTACTTC.

This clonotype was seen many times. V usage is TRBV12-3 or TRBV12-4 and J usage is TRBJ1-1, with D perhaps matching TRBD1 (5 bases). CDR3 size: 12 residues. V lost 6 bases, J lost 7 bases, and 12 bases lay in between. The CDR3 reads CASSPGTGEAFF. CDR3 nucleotides: TGTGCCAGCAGCCCCGGGACGGGTGAAGCTTTCTTT.

The V gene is TRBV4-1, the J gene TRBJ1-5; tentative D call: TRBD1 (5 bases). Trimming stripped 3 bases from V and 4 bases from J, with 13 bases between. The germline V gene has CDR1 MGHRA and CDR2 YSYEKL. CDR3 size: 15 residues. In nucleotides, the CDR3 is TGCGCCAGCAGCCAGGACGGGGCGGGGAATCAGCCCCAGCATTTT. It is translated as CASSQDGAGNQPQHF.

V is TRBV7-9 and J is TRBJ1-2; D unclear. Between the trimmed V and J ends, which lost 6 bases and 2 bases, there was a span of 10 bases. This CDR3 has 13 amino acids. Germline CDR1 reads SEHNR; CDR2 reads FQNEAQ (reference sequence). As DNA, the CDR3 is TGTGCCAGCAGTGATGTAGAGAACTATGGCTACACCTTC. It translates to CASSDVENYGYTF.

The CDR3 sequence: CASSQLSGTGYEQYF. The CDR3 DNA is TGCGCCAGCAGCCAGTTGTCCGGGACAGGCTACGAGCAGTACTTC. This chain joins TRBV4-1 and TRBJ2-7; 8 bases map to TRBD1. The germline gives CDR1 MGHRA, CDR2 YSYEKL. Trimming removed 3 bases from V and 3 bases from J; junction bases left unmatched: 7. The length of the CDR3 is 15 residues.